Presented here are 13 T cell receptor beta chains from one specimen sequenced in a study of cytomegalovirus exposure and HLA in healthy donors. A multiplex PCR was run with 60 Vbeta primers and 13 Jbeta primers. Using immunoSEQ multiplex PCR, the repertoire was profiled, and TCRdb retains in-frame clones only, with some absent. Among about 110,000 clones listed, less than 85% were seen once. Sequenced: PBMCs. Receptors originate from a man between 18 and 29 years old in good health and CMV-seronegative.

CDR3 DNA: TGTGCCAGCAGCCGCCGACAGACCCAAGAGACCCAGTACTTC. Translated, it gives CASSRRQTQETQYF. V and J are TRBV6-5 and TRBJ2-5; a possible D gene is TRBD1 (5 bases). V was cut by 6 bases and J by 1 base, with 12 bases left in between. Germline V gives CDR1 MNHEY, CDR2 SVGAGI. The CDR3 has 14 residues.

This clone showed up just a few times. The J gene is TRBJ1-5, the V gene TRBV12-5, with unresolved D. The ends were cut back, 0 bases at V and 4 bases at J, with 7 bases in the middle. Germline V lookup: CDR1 LGHNT, CDR2 FRNRAP. CDR3 length: 14 residues. CDR3 nucleotide sequence: TGTGCTAGTGGTTTGGTACGCAGGAATCAGCCCCAGCATTTT. Its protein is CASGLVRRNQPQHF.

The V gene is TRBV27, the J gene TRBJ2-2; D is unclear. This CDR3 contains 13 residues. Trimming removed 0 bases from V and 4 bases from J, with 3 bases in between. Germline V gene data show CDR1 as MNHEY and CDR2 as SMNVEV (reference sequence). This CDR3 is CASSLSLTGELFF. The DNA of the CDR3 is TGTGCCAGCAGTTTATCCCTCACCGGGGAGCTGTTTTTT.

This clone occurred many times. The chain recombines TRBV27 with TRBJ2-1, with TRBD2 matching over 8 bases. This CDR3 spans 14 amino acids. Looked up from germline, CDR1 is MNHEY and CDR2 is SMNVEV (reference sequence). The trim removed 5 bases at V and 5 bases at J, leaving 5 bases unmatched. For the CDR3, the DNA is TGTGCCAGCAGTCCCCCGGGGGGGCACAATGAGCAGTTCTTC. The encoded protein is CASSPPGGHNEQFF.

The chain links TRBV6-1 to TRBJ2-5; 9 positions agree with TRBD1. The J call may be faulty, since TRBJ2-7 better matches the DNA end. The CDR3 covers 15 residues. Per the germline V gene, CDR1 is MNHNS and CDR2 is SASEGT. CDR3 DNA: TGTGCCAGCAGTGAACCGGACAGGGGAGCCTACGAGCAGTACTTC. The encoded protein is CASSEPDRGAYEQYF.

The chain combines TRBV9 with TRBJ2-3; TRBD1 aligns across 11 bases. V trimming: 3 bases; J trimming: 0 bases; junction bases outside the gene matches: 3. The CDR3 is made up of 16 amino acids. In germline, CDR1 is SGDLS, CDR2 YYNGEE. CDR3 DNA sequence: TGTGCCAGCAGCGCGGGGACAGGGGGTAGCACAGATACGCAGTATTTT. Amino acid sequence: CASSAGTGGSTDTQYF.

The gene calls are TRBV7-2 and TRBJ1-1; TRBD1 matches 8 bases. CDR3 length: 12 amino acids. CDR1 is SGHTA and CDR2 is FQGNSA in the germline V gene. J lost 11 bases, V lost 6 bases, and 8 bases had no gene match. In DNA form, the CDR3 reads TGTGCCAGCAGTTCTCAGGGGGCGGGGGCTTTCTTT. Protein sequence: CASSSQGAGAFF.

V gene TRBV19 combines with J gene TRBJ2-1, with 13 bases identical to TRBD2. The CDR3 contains 18 residues. Germline V CDR1 and CDR2: LNHDA, SQIVND (reference sequence). Trimming cost V 5 bases and J 0 bases; bases outside gene matches: 7. This CDR3 is CASSPWTSGGPSYNEQFF. CDR3 in DNA: TGTGCCAGTAGTCCGTGGACTAGCGGGGGCCCCTCCTACAATGAGCAGTTCTTC.

The chain links TRBV27 to TRBJ2-7, with 8 nucleotides matching TRBD2. The ends lost 6 bases at V and 4 bases at J; junction bases unmatched: 8. CDR1 MNHEY and CDR2 SMNVEV come from the germline V gene (reference sequence). This CDR3 comprises 14 residues. The CDR3 loop reads CASRPWRGEYEQYF. In nucleotides, the CDR3 is TGTGCCAGCAGGCCCTGGCGGGGGGAATACGAGCAGTACTTC.

The CDR3 DNA sequence: TGTGCCAGCAGTGCCCACGGGGGGGCCGCAGATACGCAGTATTTT. This codes for CASSAHGGAADTQYF. The chain joins TRBV6-4 to TRBJ2-3, with TRBD2 identical over 8 bases. The CDR3 runs 15 residues. Unmatched junction bases numbered 7, after V lost 4 bases and J lost 4 bases. CDR1 and CDR2 (germline): MRHNA, SNTAGT.

The J gene is TRBJ1-4, the V gene TRBV7-9; D is possibly TRBD1 (6 bases). The germline V and J ends were trimmed by 3 bases and 11 bases, with 10 bases remaining between them. Germline-derived CDR1 and CDR2 are SEHNR and FQNEAQ (reference sequence). CDR3 size: 12 residues. The CDR3: CASSFTQGKLFF. The CDR3 bases are TGTGCCAGCAGCTTTACCCAGGGGAAACTGTTTTTT.

J is TRBJ1-1 and V is TRBV5-1; weak D call: TRBD1 (6 bases). With 4 bases removed from V and 3 bases from J, the gap between germline ends came to 19 bases. CDR3 length: 16 residues. Germline CDR1 reads SGHRS; CDR2 reads YFSETQ. The CDR3 reads CASSALQGSRYTEAFF. For the CDR3, the DNA is TGCGCCAGCAGCGCCTTGCAGGGGTCTAGATACACTGAAGCTTTCTTT. Supplemented by reference TRBV5-1 and TRBJ1-1, the full variable domain reads KAGVTQTPRYLIKTRGQQVTLSCSPISGHRSVSWYQQTPGQGLQFLFEYFSETQRNKGNFPGRFSGRQFSNSRSEMNVSTLELGDSALYLCASSALQGSRYTEAFFGQGTRLTVV.

This clone showed up just a few times. An end of the junction differs from the germline gene, which may be a read error. The J gene is TRBJ2-7, the V gene TRBV6-1; D is unclear. CDR1 is MNHNS, CDR2 SASEGT, per germline. The CDR3 is made up of 14 amino acids. CDR3 sequence: CASREARITYEQYF. As DNA, the CDR3 is TGTGCCAGCAGGGAAGCCAGGATCACCTACGAGCAGTACTTC.